The clone carrying this TCR beta chain was observed a single time. The entry originates in a study of blood T cell repertoires in COVID-19. Study in general: Samples came from the United States, Italy and Spain, spanning acute and convalescent COVID-19. PBMCs, B-cell-depleted T cells, or T cells provided the cDNA or gDNA that made up the material.

Assay used: immunoSEQ multiplex PCR; TCRdb lists only in-frame clones, some missing. Of nearly 35,000 clones in the sample, roughly 85% are singletons; the top ten hold 13% to 15%. The CDR3 length is 14 residues. V lost 5 bases, J lost 6 bases, and 13 bases lay in between. Germline CDR1 SEHNR, CDR2 FQNEAQ (reference sequence). The V gene is TRBV7-9, the J gene TRBJ1-4; D may be TRBD1 (6 bases). Sample: peripheral blood. The clonotype was recovered from a human donor with acute or convalescent COVID-19. The donor label of this sample is uncertain. The CDR3 sequence: CASSPSTGDEKLFF. The CDR3, as DNA: TGTGCCAGCAGCCCTTCGACAGGCGATGAAAAACTGTTTTTT. The variable domain in full, completed from reference TRBV7-9 and TRBJ1-4, reads DTGVSQNPRHKITKRGQNVTFRCDPISEHNRLYWYRQTLGQGPEFLTYFQNEAQLEKSRLLSDRFSAERPKGSFSTLEIQRTEQGDSAMYLCASSPSTGDEKLFFGSGTQLSVL.